These 29 T cell receptor beta chains were all obtained from the same sample, sequenced in a study of blood T cell repertoires in COVID-19. The protocol was immunoSEQ multiplex PCR, while the TCRdb copy is restricted to in-frame clones and leaves out a portion. The sample carries roughly 200,000 clones, 65% to 85% recorded once. The specimen sequenced was peripheral blood. The receptors shown here come from a woman aged 25 to 45 with COVID-19, enrolled during active disease.

V is TRBV29-1 and J is TRBJ1-1; maybe TRBD1 (5 bases). The ends were cut back, 4 bases at V and 3 bases at J, with 12 bases in the middle. CDR1 and CDR2 (germline): SQVTM, ANQGSEA. The CDR3 is made up of 13 amino acids. This CDR3 is CSVGGRAHTEAFF. Here the CDR3 DNA reads TGCAGCGTTGGGGGGAGGGCCCACACTGAAGCTTTCTTT.

The chain has TRBV18 and TRBJ1-3; D possibly corresponds to TRBD1 (5 bases). V was pared by 3 bases and J by 0 bases, with 12 bases between. CDR1 and CDR2 (germline): KGHSH, LQKENI. This CDR3 region has 16 residues. CDR3 sequence (DNA): TGTGCCAGCTCACCGCCGGGACTCAGCTCTGGAAACACCATATATTTT. Amino acids: CASSPPGLSSGNTIYF.

The chain is built from TRBV27 and TRBJ2-2; 8 nucleotides line up with TRBD2. The V and J ends lost 2 bases and 5 bases, in that order; junction bases with no gene match: 4. From germline, CDR1 is MNHEY and CDR2 SMNVEV (reference sequence). CDR3 size: 15 residues. The chain's CDR3 is CASSLSGSGTGELFF. As DNA, the CDR3 is TGTGCCAGCAGTTTAAGCGGGAGCGGGACCGGGGAGCTGTTTTTT.

The V gene is TRBV9, the J gene TRBJ1-2, with D possibly matching TRBD1 (6 bases). Trimming removed 0 bases from V and 6 bases from J, with 15 bases in between. CDR3 length equals 15 residues. Germline V CDR1 and CDR2: SGDLS, YYNGEE. CDR3 protein: CASSVVPGQGHGYTF. CDR3 DNA: TGTGCCAGCAGCGTAGTCCCGGGACAAGGGCATGGCTACACCTTC.

The V and J genes are TRBV10-3 and TRBJ2-5; no clear D. The V gene's germline CDR1 is ENHRY and CDR2 SYGVKD. The CDR3 spans 13 residues. The V end was cut by 8 bases, the J end by 3 bases, with 13 bases between. The CDR3 nucleotides are TGTGCCATCGCAAATGGCGGCGAAGAGACCCAGTACTTC. It translates to CAIANGGEETQYF.

This chain links TRBV6-5 with TRBJ1-1; 8 nucleotides agree with TRBD1. The CDR3 loop spans 16 amino acids. In germline, CDR1 is MNHEY, CDR2 SVGAGI. The V gene end was trimmed by 2 bases and the J gene end by 2 bases; junction bases not matched to a gene: 7. CDR3 DNA sequence: TGTGCCAGCAGTTACGGGACAGGTGGGGCCAACACTGAAGCTTTCTTT. Its protein product is CASSYGTGGANTEAFF.

The chain uses TRBV7-2 and TRBJ1-1; a possible D gene is TRBD1 (6 bases). This CDR3 comprises 12 residues. Trimming left V 4 bases short and J 5 bases short, with 8 bases between. CDR1 is SGHTA, CDR2 FQGNSA, per germline. The CDR3 bases are TGTGCCAGCAGCTCGGGACATACTGAAGCTTTCTTT. Translation gives CASSSGHTEAFF.

This clone was recorded only once. V and J are TRBV7-2 and TRBJ2-2, with a possible D match to TRBD2 (6 bases). Germline CDR1 reads SGHTA; CDR2 reads FQGNSA. CDR3 length: 16 residues. Deletions cut 5 bases from V and 5 bases from J, with 18 bases between. The CDR3 sequence is CASSGRGGPKTGELFF. The DNA of the CDR3 is TGTGCCAGCAGCGGCCGGGGAGGCCCAAAAACCGGGGAGCTGTTTTTT. The entire variable domain, with the rest obtained from reference TRBV7-2 and TRBJ2-2, is as follows: GAGVSQSPSNKVTEKGKDVELRCDPISGHTALYWYRQSLGQGLEFLIYFQGNSAPDKSGLPSDRFSAERTGGSVSTLTIQRTQQEDSAVYLCASSGRGGPKTGELFFGEGSRLTVL.

The chain carries TRBV7-6 and TRBJ2-5; D perhaps matches TRBD1 (5 bases). Germline V gives CDR1 SGHVS, CDR2 FNYEAQ. There are 13 residues in the CDR3. V lost 1 base and J lost 9, with 12 bases in between. The CDR3 protein is CASSLGTEGAQYF. CDR3 bases: TGTGCCAGCAGCTTAGGGACGGAAGGGGCCCAGTACTTC.

The V and J genes are TRBV9 and TRBJ1-1; TRBD1 aligns across 7 bases. V gave up 2 bases and J gave up 5 bases; unmatched junction bases: 6. This CDR3 is 14 amino acids long. Germline V gene data show CDR1 as SGDLS and CDR2 as YYNGEE. The CDR3 DNA sequence: TGTGCCAGCAGCGTGGGTAACAGGGGTACTGAAGCTTTCTTT. Encoded protein: CASSVGNRGTEAFF.

A single count supports this clone. The genes are TRBV13 and TRBJ2-1, with unresolved D. CDR1 and CDR2 from the germline V gene are PRHDT and FYEKMQ (reference sequence). This CDR3 is 14 amino acids long. V was trimmed by 5 bases and J by 7 bases, leaving 15 bases between them. CDR3 sequence: CASSHTNPGNEQFF. Here the CDR3 DNA reads TGTGCCAGCAGCCACACGAACCCTGGTAATGAGCAGTTCTTC.

The count of this clone is one. This rearrangement joins TRBV29-1 to TRBJ2-5; 9 bases line up with TRBD2. CDR3 length: 14 amino acids. Trimming took 5 bases from V and 4 from J; bases not matched to a gene: 8. Germline V gives CDR1 SQVTM, CDR2 ANQGSEA. CDR3 sequence: CSVSLAGRRETQYF. CDR3 sequence (DNA): TGCAGCGTTTCTCTAGCGGGGAGAAGAGAGACCCAGTACTTC.

V usage is TRBV5-6 and J usage is TRBJ2-5; D gene ambiguous. This CDR3 comprises 12 residues. V lost 2 bases and J 11 bases, leaving 13 bases between the germline ends. Germline CDR1 is SGHDT and CDR2 is YYEEEE. CDR3 sequence (DNA): TGTGCCAGCAGCTTACTAATCGAGAAACAGTACTTC. This gives the protein CASSLLIEKQYF.

The V call is TRBV9, the J call TRBJ2-3, with D perhaps TRBD1 (6 bases). Trimming took off 0 bases at V and 5 bases at J, with 10 bases between the two ends. Germline V gene data show CDR1 as SGDLS and CDR2 as YYNGEE. There are 14 residues in the CDR3. The CDR3 is CASSVDWGRDTQYF. CDR3 nucleotides: TGTGCCAGCAGCGTAGACTGGGGGCGAGATACGCAGTATTTT.

The chain employs TRBV10-3 and TRBJ1-6; 9 positions agree with TRBD1. The CDR3 sequence is 13 residues long. Unmatched junction bases numbered 3, after V lost 8 bases and J lost 7 bases. The germline CDR1 and CDR2 sequences are ENHRY and SYGVKD. The CDR3 spells CAIGGTGNSPLHF. As DNA, the CDR3 is TGTGCCATCGGTGGGACAGGGAATTCACCCCTCCACTTT.

This sequence joins TRBV4-3 and TRBJ2-3; 8 nucleotides agree with TRBD2. The CDR3 is made up of 16 amino acids. Germline-derived CDR1 and CDR2 are LGHNA and YSLEER. V shed 1 base, J shed 6 bases, and the junction held 9 bases outside the gene matches. CDR3 in amino acids: CASSQGGAGVEDTQYF. In nucleotides, the CDR3 is TGCGCCAGCAGCCAAGGGGGAGCGGGAGTAGAGGATACGCAGTATTTT.

This clone has just a few counts. The J gene is TRBJ1-4, the V gene TRBV6-1, with TRBD1 matching over 7 bases. CDR3 length: 15 residues. V lost 0 bases and J lost 4; bases outside the gene matches: 2. Germline CDR1 and CDR2: MNHNS and SASEGT. The CDR3 loop is CASSEAGTVNEKLFF. For the CDR3, the DNA is TGTGCCAGCAGTGAAGCCGGGACAGTTAATGAAAAACTGTTTTTT.

The CDR3 sequence is CASSASGVSNSPLHF. CDR3 DNA sequence: TGTGCCAGCAGTGCCTCGGGAGTAAGCAATTCACCCCTCCACTTT. The genes are TRBV6-1 and TRBJ1-6; D gene uncertain. V lost 4 bases and J lost 7, with 14 bases in between. Germline loops: CDR1 MNHNS, CDR2 SASEGT. There are 15 residues in the CDR3.

The genes are TRBV4-1 and TRBJ2-7; the match to TRBD1 covers 11 bases. The CDR3 runs 17 residues. Germline loops: CDR1 MGHRA, CDR2 YSYEKL. V gave up 1 base and J gave up 4 bases; unmatched junction bases: 9. CDR3 in amino acids: CASSQGGPDRGLYEQYF. The CDR3 nucleotides are TGCGCCAGCAGCCAAGGGGGGCCGGACAGGGGGCTATACGAGCAGTACTTC.

This clone was seen a handful of times. The chain employs TRBV4-1 and TRBJ2-5; possible D gene TRBD2, 5 bases. Trimming took off 4 bases at V and 3 bases at J, with 9 bases between the two ends. The length of the CDR3 is 13 residues. In germline, CDR1 is MGHRA, CDR2 YSYEKL. Here the CDR3 reads CASSPPGEETQYF. The CDR3 nucleotides read TGCGCCAGCAGCCCACCCGGGGAAGAGACCCAGTACTTC.

The chain links TRBV2 to TRBJ1-2, with 7 nucleotides matching TRBD1. Trimming cost V 5 bases and J 2 bases; bases outside gene matches: 8. Germline V gives CDR1 SNHLY, CDR2 FYNNEI. The CDR3 is 15 amino acids. The CDR3 sequence: CASSRDRPLNYGYTF. CDR3 bases: TGTGCCAGCAGTCGGGACAGACCTTTAAACTATGGCTACACCTTC.

The DNA of the CDR3 is TGTGCCAGCAGCTTAAGAGCGGGCTACAATGAGCAGTTCTTC. It translates to CASSLRAGYNEQFF. The chain combines TRBV13 with TRBJ2-1; possible D gene TRBD2, 6 bases. CDR1 and CDR2 (germline): PRHDT, FYEKMQ (reference sequence). Trimming removed 2 bases at V and 3 bases at J, with 8 bases between. The CDR3 consists of 14 residues.

V and J are TRBV5-1 and TRBJ2-1; 12 bases map to TRBD2. This CDR3 has 14 residues. Trimming removed 8 bases from V and 7 bases from J; junction bases left unmatched: 7. Germline CDR1 reads SGHRS; CDR2 reads YFSETQ. CDR3: CASQTSGSVNEQFF. In DNA, the CDR3 is TGCGCCAGTCAGACTAGCGGGAGCGTAAATGAGCAGTTCTTC. Filled out from reference TRBV5-1 and TRBJ2-1, the complete variable domain reads KAGVTQTPRYLIKTRGQQVTLSCSPISGHRSVSWYQQTPGQGLQFLFEYFSETQRNKGNFPGRFSGRQFSNSRSEMNVSTLELGDSALYLCASQTSGSVNEQFFGPGTRLTVL.

V usage is TRBV30 and J usage is TRBJ2-1; 7 bases line up with TRBD2. V lost 2 bases to trimming and J lost 10 bases; unmatched junction nucleotides: 8. The CDR3 has 13 amino acids. Germline lookup yields CDR1 GTSNPN and CDR2 SVGIG (reference sequence). CDR3 nucleotide sequence: TGTGCCTGGAGTCTCTCTGACGGGGGGGAGCAGTTCTTC. It specifies CAWSLSDGGEQFF.

The chain combines TRBV7-9 with TRBJ1-5, with a tentative D call TRBD1 (5 bases). Germline V lookup: CDR1 SEHNR, CDR2 FQNEAQ (reference sequence). The CDR3 spans 16 residues. V was shortened by 5 bases and J by 6 bases, with 20 bases between the two germline ends. The chain's CDR3 is CASSPLGGYNTQPQHF. In DNA, the CDR3 is TGTGCCAGCAGCCCTCTGGGGGGGTACAATACTCAGCCCCAGCATTTT.

The V call is TRBV27, the J call TRBJ2-7; 11 bases are shared with TRBD1. Germline V lookup: CDR1 MNHEY, CDR2 SMNVEV (reference sequence). Losses at the gene ends were 5 bases for V and 7 bases for J; bases not matched to a gene: 7. The CDR3 covers 14 residues. CDR3 nucleotides: TGTGCCAGCAGTCTAGGGACAGGGGGGGGTGAGCAGTACTTC. Its protein product is CASSLGTGGGEQYF.

This clone was recorded once. The V and J genes are TRBV10-2 and TRBJ2-5, with TRBD2 as a possible D gene (5 bases). The CDR3 extends over 16 amino acids. V gave up 1 base and J gave up 2 bases, with 14 bases separating them. In germline, CDR1 is WSHSY, CDR2 SAAADI. CDR3 region: CASSEYERTLQETQYF. The CDR3, as DNA: TGCGCCAGCAGTGAGTATGAGAGGACTCTTCAAGAGACCCAGTACTTC.

This clone was detected a few times. The chain uses TRBV5-1 and TRBJ1-1; 7 positions match TRBD1. Looked up from germline, CDR1 is SGHRS and CDR2 is YFSETQ. The V segment lost 3 bases and the J segment 4 bases; nucleotides outside the gene matches: 6. The CDR3 extends over 14 amino acids. CDR3 sequence (DNA): TGCGCCAGCAGCTCCTTAGACAGGGCCACTGAAGCTTTCTTT. Protein sequence: CASSSLDRATEAFF.

The rearrangement links TRBV6-6 to TRBJ1-4; weak D call: TRBD1 (5 bases). Per germline, CDR1 MNHNY and CDR2 SVGAGI (reference sequence). Trimming cost V 6 bases and J 7 bases, with 18 bases left between them. This CDR3 spans 15 amino acids. CDR3 residues: CASSQLGPRREKLFF. For the CDR3, the DNA is TGTGCCAGCAGCCAGTTGGGGCCCCGACGTGAAAAACTGTTTTTT.